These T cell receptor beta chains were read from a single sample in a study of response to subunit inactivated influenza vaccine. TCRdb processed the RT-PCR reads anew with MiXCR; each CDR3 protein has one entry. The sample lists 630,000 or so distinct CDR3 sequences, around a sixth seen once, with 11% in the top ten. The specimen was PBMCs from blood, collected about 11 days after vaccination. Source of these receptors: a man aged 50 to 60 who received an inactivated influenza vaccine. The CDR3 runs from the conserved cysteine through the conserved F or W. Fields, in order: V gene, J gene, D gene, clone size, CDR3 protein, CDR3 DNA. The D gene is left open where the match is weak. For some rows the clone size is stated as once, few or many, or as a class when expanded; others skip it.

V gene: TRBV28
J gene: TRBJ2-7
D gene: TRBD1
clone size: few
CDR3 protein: CASRIGQGATYEQYF
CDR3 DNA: TGTGCCAGCCGCATCGGGCAGGGGGCCACGTACGAGCAGTACTTC

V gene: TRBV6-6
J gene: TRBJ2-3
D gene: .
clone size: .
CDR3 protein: CASSYARDTQYF
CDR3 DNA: TGTGCCAGCAGTTACGCCAGAGATACGCAGTATTTT

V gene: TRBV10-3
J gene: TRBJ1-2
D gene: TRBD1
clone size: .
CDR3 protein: CAINGQETYGYTF
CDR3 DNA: TGTGCCATCAACGGACAGGAGACCTATGGCTACACCTTC

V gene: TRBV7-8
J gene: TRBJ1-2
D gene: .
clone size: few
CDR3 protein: CASSSGSNYGYTF
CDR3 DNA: TGTGCCAGCAGCTCTGGATCTAACTATGGCTACACCTTC

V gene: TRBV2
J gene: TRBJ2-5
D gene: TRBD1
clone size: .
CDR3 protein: CASSEDRALETQYF
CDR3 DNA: TGTGCCAGCAGTGAGGACAGGGCTTTGGAGACCCAGTACTTC

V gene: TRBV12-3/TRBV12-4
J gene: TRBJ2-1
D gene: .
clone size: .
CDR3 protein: CASSGLDGDNYNEQFF
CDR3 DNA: TGTGCCAGCAGTGGGCTTGACGGGGACAACTACAATGAGCAGTTCTTC

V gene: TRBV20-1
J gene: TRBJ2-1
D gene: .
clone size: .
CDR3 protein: CSANGEISNEQFF
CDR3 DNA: TGCAGTGCTAATGGGGAGATAAGCAATGAGCAGTTCTTC

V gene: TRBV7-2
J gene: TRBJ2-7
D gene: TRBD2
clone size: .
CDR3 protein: CASSRGRVNEQYF
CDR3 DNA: TGTGCCAGCTCACGGGGGAGGGTAAACGAGCAGTACTTC

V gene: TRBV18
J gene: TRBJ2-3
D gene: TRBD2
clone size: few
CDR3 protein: CASSRTSGSSDTQYF
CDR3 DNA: TGTGCCAGCTCACGGACTAGCGGGAGTTCAGATACGCAGTATTTT

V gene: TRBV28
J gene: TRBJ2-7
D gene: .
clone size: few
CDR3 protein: CASSSDPQWAYEQYF
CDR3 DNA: TGTGCCAGCAGTTCTGACCCTCAATGGGCCTACGAGCAGTACTTC

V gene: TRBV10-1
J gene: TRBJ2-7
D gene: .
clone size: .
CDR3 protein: CASSGGITSMEYF
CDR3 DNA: TGCGCCAGCAGTGGGGGTATTACGAGCATGGAGTACTTC

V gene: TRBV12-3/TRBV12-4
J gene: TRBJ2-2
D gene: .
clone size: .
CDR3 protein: CASSFGAIGELFF
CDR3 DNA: TGTGCCAGCAGTTTTGGGGCGATCGGGGAGCTGTTTTTT

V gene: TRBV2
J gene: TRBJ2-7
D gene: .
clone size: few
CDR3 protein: CASSWGRRIYEQYF
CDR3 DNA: TGTGCCAGCAGCTGGGGCAGAAGGATCTACGAGCAGTACTTC

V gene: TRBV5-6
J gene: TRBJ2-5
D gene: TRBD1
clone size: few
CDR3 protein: CASSLVGQGEETQYF
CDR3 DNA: TGTGCCAGCAGCTTGGTGGGACAGGGAGAAGAGACCCAGTACTTC

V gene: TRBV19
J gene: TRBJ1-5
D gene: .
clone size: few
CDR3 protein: CASSDTGYNQPQHF
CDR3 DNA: TGTGCCAGTAGTGATACAGGTTACAATCAGCCCCAGCATTTT

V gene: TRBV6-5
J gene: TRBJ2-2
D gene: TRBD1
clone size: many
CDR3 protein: CASSLLGQPDPGELFF
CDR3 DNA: TGTGCCAGCAGTCTACTGGGACAGCCGGATCCCGGGGAGCTGTTTTTT

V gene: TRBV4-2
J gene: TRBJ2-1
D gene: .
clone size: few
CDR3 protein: CASSQEGDHEQFF
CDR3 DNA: TGTGCCAGCAGCCAAGAGGGAGATCATGAGCAGTTCTTC

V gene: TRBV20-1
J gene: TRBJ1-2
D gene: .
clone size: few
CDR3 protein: CSARAEGVGGYTF
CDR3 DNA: TGCAGTGCTAGAGCTGAAGGGGTCGGCGGCTACACCTTC

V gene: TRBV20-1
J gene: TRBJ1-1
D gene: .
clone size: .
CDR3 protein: CSARDRWNTEAFF
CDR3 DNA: TGCAGTGCTAGAGACAGATGGAACACTGAAGCTTTCTTT

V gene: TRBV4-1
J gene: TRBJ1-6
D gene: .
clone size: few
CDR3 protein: CASSQQGGYNSPLHF
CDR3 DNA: TGCGCCAGCAGCCAACAGGGAGGCTATAATTCACCCCTCCACTTT

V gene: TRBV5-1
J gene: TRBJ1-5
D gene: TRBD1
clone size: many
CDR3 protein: CASSSGTGGQPQHF
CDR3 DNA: TGCGCCAGCAGCTCCGGGACAGGGGGCCAGCCCCAGCATTTT

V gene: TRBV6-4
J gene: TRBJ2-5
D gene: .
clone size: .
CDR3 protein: CASSEVLARPSQETQYF
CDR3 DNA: TGTGCCAGCAGTGAGGTCCTAGCGAGACCTTCCCAAGAGACCCAGTACTTC

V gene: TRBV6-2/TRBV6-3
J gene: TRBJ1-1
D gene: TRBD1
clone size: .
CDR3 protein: CASSYAGQENTEAFF
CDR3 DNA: TGTGCCAGCAGTTACGCGGGACAGGAGAACACTGAAGCTTTCTTT

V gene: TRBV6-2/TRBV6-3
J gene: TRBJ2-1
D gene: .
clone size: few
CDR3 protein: CASSYRPAGNRNEQFF
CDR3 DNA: TGTGCCAGCAGTTACCGTCCAGCGGGTAATAGAAATGAGCAGTTCTTC

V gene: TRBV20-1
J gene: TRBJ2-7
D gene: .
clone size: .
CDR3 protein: CSALQGEQYF
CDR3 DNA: TGCAGTGCTCTCCAGGGAGAGCAGTACTTC

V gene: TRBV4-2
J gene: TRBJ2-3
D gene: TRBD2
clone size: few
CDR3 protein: CASSQGLAGGRDTQYF
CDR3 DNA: TGTGCCAGCAGCCAGGGACTAGCGGGAGGAAGGGATACGCAGTATTTT

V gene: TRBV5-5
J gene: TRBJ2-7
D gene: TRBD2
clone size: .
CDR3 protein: CASSLAGGGSHAEQYF
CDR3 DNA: TGTGCCAGCAGCTTGGCTGGCGGCGGGAGCCATGCTGAGCAGTACTTC

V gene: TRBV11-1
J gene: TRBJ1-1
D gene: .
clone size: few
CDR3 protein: CASSLGQAGNTEAFF
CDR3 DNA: TGTGCCAGCAGCTTAGGGCAGGCGGGGAACACTGAAGCTTTCTTT

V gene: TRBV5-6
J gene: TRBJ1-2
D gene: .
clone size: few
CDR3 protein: CASSTFEGAYGYTF
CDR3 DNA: TGTGCCAGCAGCACCTTCGAGGGTGCCTATGGCTACACCTTC

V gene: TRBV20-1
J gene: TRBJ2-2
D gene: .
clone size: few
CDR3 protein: CSARSRDHHSGELFF
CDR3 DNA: TGCAGTGCTAGATCTCGGGACCACCACTCCGGGGAGCTGTTTTTT

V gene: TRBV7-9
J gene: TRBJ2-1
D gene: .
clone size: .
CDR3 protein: CASSLMGGSGNEQFF
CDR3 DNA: TGTGCCAGCAGCTTAATGGGGGGATCGGGCAATGAGCAGTTCTTC

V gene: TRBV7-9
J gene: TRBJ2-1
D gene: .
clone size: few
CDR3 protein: CASPADTPEEQFF
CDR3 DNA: TGTGCCAGCCCCGCCGACACTCCCGAAGAGCAGTTCTTC

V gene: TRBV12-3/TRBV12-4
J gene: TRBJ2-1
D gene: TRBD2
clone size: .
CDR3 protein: CASSSAGGPYNEQSF
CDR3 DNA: TGTGCCAGCAGCTCAGCGGGAGGCCCCTACAATGAGCAGTCCTTC

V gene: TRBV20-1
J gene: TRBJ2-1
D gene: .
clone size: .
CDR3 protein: CSARDSDSYNEQFF
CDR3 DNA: TGCAGTGCTAGAGACTCTGACTCCTACAATGAGCAGTTCTTC

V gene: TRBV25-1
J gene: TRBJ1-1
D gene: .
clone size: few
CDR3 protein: CASRLGRSTEAFF
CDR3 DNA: TGTGCCAGCAGATTGGGGAGGAGCACTGAAGCTTTCTTT

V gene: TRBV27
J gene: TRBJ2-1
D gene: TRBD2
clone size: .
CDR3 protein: CASQSGLAGTYNEQFF
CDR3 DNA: TGTGCCAGCCAATCCGGGCTAGCGGGGACCTACAATGAGCAGTTCTTC

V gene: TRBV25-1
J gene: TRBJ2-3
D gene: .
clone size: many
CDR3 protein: CASSEGGPDTQYF
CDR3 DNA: TGTGCCAGCAGTGAAGGTGGCCCAGATACGCAGTATTTT

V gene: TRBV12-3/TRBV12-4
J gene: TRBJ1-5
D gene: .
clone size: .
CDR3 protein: CASTVGGSNQPQHF
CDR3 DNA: TGTGCCAGCACCGTCGGGGGGAGCAATCAGCCCCAGCATTTT

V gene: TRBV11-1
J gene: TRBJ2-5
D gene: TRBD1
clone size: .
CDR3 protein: CATQSLGRGQVREETQYF
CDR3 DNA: TGTGCCACACAATCCTTAGGGCGTGGACAGGTCAGAGAAGAGACCCAGTACTTC

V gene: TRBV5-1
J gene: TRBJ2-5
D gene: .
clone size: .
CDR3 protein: CASSFLPVGRETQYF
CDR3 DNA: TGCGCCAGCAGCTTTTTACCCGTGGGGCGGGAGACCCAGTACTTC

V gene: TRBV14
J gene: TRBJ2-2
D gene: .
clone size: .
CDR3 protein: CASTYRGGELFF
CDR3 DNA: TGTGCCAGCACCTACCGGGGCGGGGAGCTGTTTTTT

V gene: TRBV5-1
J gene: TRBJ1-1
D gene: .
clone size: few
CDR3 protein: CASSLARRTMNTEAFF
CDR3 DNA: TGCGCCAGCAGCTTGGCCAGGCGTACCATGAACACTGAAGCTTTCTTT

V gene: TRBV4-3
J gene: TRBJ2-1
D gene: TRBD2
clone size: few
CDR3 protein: CASSQSRGYYNEQFF
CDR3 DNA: TGCGCCAGCAGCCAATCGCGGGGGTACTACAATGAGCAGTTCTTC

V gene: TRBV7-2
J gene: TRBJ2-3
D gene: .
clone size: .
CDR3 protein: CASSFTTGITDTQYF
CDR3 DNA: TGTGCCAGCAGCTTTACGACGGGGATCACAGATACGCAGTATTTT

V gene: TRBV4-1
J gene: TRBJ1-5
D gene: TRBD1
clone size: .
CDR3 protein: CASSPSRLWSSGQKTRWANQPQHF
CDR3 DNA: TGCGCCAGCAGCCCCTCAAGGTTATGGAGTTCGGGACAGAAGACCCGATGGGCCAATCAGCCCCAGCATTTT

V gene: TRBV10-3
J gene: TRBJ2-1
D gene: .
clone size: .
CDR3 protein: CAIRPGLGNNEQFF
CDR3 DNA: TGTGCCATACGACCGGGACTGGGGAACAATGAGCAGTTCTTC

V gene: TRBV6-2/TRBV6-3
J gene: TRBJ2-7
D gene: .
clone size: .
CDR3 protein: CASSGPIYEQYF
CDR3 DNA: TGTGCCAGCAGCGGACCGATCTACGAGCAGTACTTC

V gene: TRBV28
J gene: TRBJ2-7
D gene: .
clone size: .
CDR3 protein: CASREGLRYEQYF
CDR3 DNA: TGTGCCAGCAGGGAGGGCCTGAGGTACGAGCAGTACTTC

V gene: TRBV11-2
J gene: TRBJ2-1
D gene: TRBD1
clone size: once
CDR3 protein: CASSSRKDRVRSNEQFF
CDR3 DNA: TGTGCCAGCAGCTCTCGTAAGGACAGGGTTCGTTCCAATGAGCAGTTCTTC

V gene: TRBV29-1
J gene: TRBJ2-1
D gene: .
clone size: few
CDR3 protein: CSNGSCPNEQFF
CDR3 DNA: TGCAGCAATGGTTCTTGTCCCAATGAGCAGTTCTTC

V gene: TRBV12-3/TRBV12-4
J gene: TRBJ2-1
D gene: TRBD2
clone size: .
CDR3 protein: CASRLSGGDSYNEQFF
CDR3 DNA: TGTGCCAGCAGACTGAGCGGGGGGGACTCCTACAATGAGCAGTTCTTC

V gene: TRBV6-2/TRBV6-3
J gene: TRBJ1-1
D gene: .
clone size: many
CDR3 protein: CASSFTGMNTEAFF
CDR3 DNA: TGTGCCAGCAGTTTCACAGGGATGAACACTGAAGCTTTCTTT

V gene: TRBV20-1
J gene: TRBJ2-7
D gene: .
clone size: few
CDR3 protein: CSARRQNSYEQYF
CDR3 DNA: TGCAGTGCTAGGCGGCAGAATTCCTACGAGCAGTACTTC

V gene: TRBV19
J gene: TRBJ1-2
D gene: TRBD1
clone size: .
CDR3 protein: CASQTGEYGYTF
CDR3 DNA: TGTGCCAGTCAAACAGGGGAGTATGGCTACACCTTC

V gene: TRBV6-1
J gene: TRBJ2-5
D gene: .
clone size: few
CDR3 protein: CASRRERSGETQYF
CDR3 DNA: TGTGCCAGCCGAAGGGAGCGAAGCGGAGAGACCCAGTACTTC